The 28 T cell receptor beta chains given below trace back to one sample, sequenced in a study of blood T cell repertoires in COVID-19. Libraries were prepared by immunoSEQ multiplex PCR; TCRdb keeps only in-frame clonotypes and omits some of them. The table records some 180,000 clones, more than 80% of them present only once. Sequenced material: peripheral blood. These receptors were obtained from an older woman with acute or convalescent COVID-19.

This chain's CDR3 is CASSEGTGNTIYF. CDR3 DNA: TGCGCCAGCAGCGAGGGTACTGGAAACACCATATATTTT. The chain links TRBV5-1 to TRBJ1-3; no firm D call. V was cut by 4 bases and J by 2 bases, with 7 bases left in between. The CDR3 loop spans 13 amino acids. From germline, CDR1 is SGHRS and CDR2 YFSETQ.

This chain uses TRBV19 with TRBJ2-7; 7 bases map to TRBD2. The junction had 4 bases not matched to a gene; V was cut back by 5 bases and J by 0 bases. Germline CDR1 is LNHDA and CDR2 is SQIVND (reference sequence). This CDR3 region has 14 residues. The CDR3 sequence: CASSDSGTSYEQYF. CDR3 coding DNA: TGTGCCAGTAGTGACAGCGGGACCTCCTACGAGCAGTACTTC.

V gene TRBV4-2 combines with J gene TRBJ1-1; weak D call: TRBD1 (5 bases). V shed 0 bases and J shed 7 bases, with 21 bases lying between them. CDR1 LGHNA and CDR2 YNFKEQ come from the germline V gene. CDR3 size: 17 residues. The DNA of the CDR3 is TGTGCCAGCAGCCAAGATTTGGGGATTGGGGGGTCAGTTGAAGCTTTCTTT. Its protein product is CASSQDLGIGGSVEAFF.

The chain has TRBV10-3 and TRBJ2-5; D possibly corresponds to TRBD1 (8 bases). V was pared by 8 bases and J by 4 bases, with 14 bases between. CDR1 is ENHRY, CDR2 SYGVKD, per germline. CDR3 size: 13 residues. The CDR3 loop is CAIGQGGRETQYF. The CDR3 nucleotides read TGTGCCATCGGACAGGGAGGGAGAGAGACCCAGTACTTC.

This clone was recorded once. The chain combines TRBV4-2 with TRBJ1-4; D might be TRBD1 (6 bases). Trimming stripped 3 bases from V and 12 bases from J, with 14 bases between. This CDR3 is 13 amino acids long. Germline CDR1 and CDR2: LGHNA and YNFKEQ. The CDR3 here is CASSHRTDQELFF. The CDR3 DNA sequence: TGTGCCAGCAGCCATAGGACAGATCAAGAACTGTTTTTT.

This clone was observed once. CDR3 nucleotide sequence: TGCGCCAACCGGGTCGGGGACAGGGGCTATGGCTACACCTTC. Translating gives CANRVGDRGYGYTF. This chain joins TRBV10-1 and TRBJ1-2, with 10 bases fitting TRBD1. The CDR3 length is 14 residues. V lost 10 bases and J lost 4; bases outside the gene matches: 9. In germline, CDR1 is WNHNN, CDR2 SYGVQD (reference sequence).

Points on this clone: Additional DNA sequences in this sample encode the identical CDR3. The chain couples TRBV5-1 to TRBJ1-5; 7 bases align to TRBD1. The CDR3 consists of 15 residues. Germline CDR1 SGHRS, CDR2 YFSETQ. J was trimmed by 2 bases and V by 0 bases; bases with no gene match: 2. In DNA form, the CDR3 reads TGCGCCAGCAGCTTGGAGGGGGCACGCAATCAGCCCCAGCATTTT. Residues: CASSLEGARNQPQHF.

The chain combines TRBV5-1 with TRBJ1-1, with a weak D call TRBD1 (6 bases). CDR1 is SGHRS and CDR2 is YFSETQ in the germline V gene. With 4 bases removed from V and 2 bases from J, the gap between germline ends came to 18 bases. CDR3 length: 16 amino acids. The chain's CDR3 is CASSKEMTGVNTEAFF. CDR3 DNA sequence: TGCGCCAGCAGCAAGGAGATGACAGGAGTTAACACTGAAGCTTTCTTT.

The chain joins TRBV6-6 to TRBJ2-1; 8 positions match TRBD2. V was pared by 5 bases and J by 5 bases, with 8 bases of the junction left unmatched. CDR1 is MNHNY and CDR2 is SVGAGI in the germline V gene (reference sequence). This CDR3 has 15 residues. The CDR3 coding sequence is TGTGCCAGCAGTCCATCCGGGACTAGGAACAATGAGCAGTTCTTC. Protein product: CASSPSGTRNNEQFF.

V usage is TRBV11-2 and J usage is TRBJ2-2; D remains unclear. The CDR3 consists of 14 residues. V dropped 2 bases and J dropped 0 bases, with 4 bases sitting between them. In germline, CDR1 is SGHAT, CDR2 FQNNGV. The CDR3: CASSLHSNTGELFF. The CDR3 bases are TGTGCCAGCAGCTTACACTCGAACACCGGGGAGCTGTTTTTT.

The V gene is TRBV5-1, the J gene TRBJ2-1, with TRBD2 matching 11 bases. Losses at the gene ends were 2 bases for V and 6 bases for J; bases not matched to a gene: 10. The CDR3 sequence is 17 residues long. Germline CDR1 reads SGHRS; CDR2 reads YFSETQ. The CDR3 region is CASSFSTFSGRGNEQFF. CDR3 nucleotides: TGCGCCAGCAGCTTCTCCACCTTTAGCGGGAGGGGCAATGAGCAGTTCTTC. The whole variable domain, remainder taken from reference TRBV5-1 and TRBJ2-1, is KAGVTQTPRYLIKTRGQQVTLSCSPISGHRSVSWYQQTPGQGLQFLFEYFSETQRNKGNFPGRFSGRQFSNSRSEMNVSTLELGDSALYLCASSFSTFSGRGNEQFFGPGTRLTVL.

This chain uses TRBV27 with TRBJ2-1, with 8 bases fitting TRBD2. The CDR3 totals 13 residues. Germline-derived CDR1 and CDR2 are MNHEY and SMNVEV (reference sequence). V lost 6 bases, J lost 6 bases, and 4 bases stayed unmatched. DNA for the CDR3: TGTGCCAGCAGGGGGGGGACTAGCAATGAGCAGTTCTTC. Its translation is CASRGGTSNEQFF.

The chain joins TRBV27 to TRBJ1-2; the match to TRBD1 covers 9 bases. Trimming removed 7 bases from V and 5 bases from J; junction bases left unmatched: 8. The germline CDR1 and CDR2 sequences are MNHEY and SMNVEV (reference sequence). This CDR3 region has 14 residues. CDR3 amino acids: CASKPGQGFYGYTF. CDR3 in DNA: TGTGCCAGCAAACCGGGACAGGGCTTTTATGGCTACACCTTC.

This sequence joins TRBV14 and TRBJ1-6; unclear D gene. The CDR3 loop spans 14 amino acids. Germline values: CDR1 SGHDN, CDR2 FVKESK. Trimming took off 3 bases at V and 9 bases at J, with 12 bases between the two ends. This chain's CDR3 is CASSQNQRFSPLHF. For the CDR3, the DNA is TGTGCCAGCAGCCAGAATCAGAGGTTTTCACCCCTCCACTTT.

The rearrangement links TRBV19 to TRBJ2-3; 7 bases line up with TRBD1. Unmatched junction bases numbered 3, after V lost 3 bases and J lost 0 bases. The CDR3 contains 15 residues. Per germline, CDR1 LNHDA and CDR2 SQIVND (reference sequence). The CDR3 DNA sequence: TGTGCCAGTAGTATTTCGGACAGGAGCACAGATACGCAGTATTTT. As protein: CASSISDRSTDTQYF.

This clone was detected only once. V is TRBV2 and J is TRBJ2-5; TRBD2 matches 14 bases. The CDR3 contains 19 residues. V lost 6 bases and J lost 3; bases outside the gene matches: 15. Germline CDR1 SNHLY, CDR2 FYNNEI. In nucleotides, the CDR3 is TGTGCCAGCAGCGAGACTAGCGGGAGGGCCATCGGTTCCAAAGAGACCCAGTACTTC. Its translation: CASSETSGRAIGSKETQYF. The full variable domain, completed using reference TRBV2 and TRBJ2-5, is EPEVTQTPSHQVTQMGQEVILRCVPISNHLYFYWYRQILGQKVEFLVSFYNNEISEKSEIFDDQFSVERPDGSNFTLKIRSTKLEDSAMYFCASSETSGRAIGSKETQYFGPGTRLLVL.

The CDR3 here is CASTRGDLDYGYTF. In DNA, the CDR3 is TGTGCCAGTACCAGGGGGGATTTGGACTATGGCTACACCTTC. The genes are TRBV19 and TRBJ1-2; TRBD1 matches at 7 bases. J was trimmed by 3 bases and V by 7 bases; bases with no gene match: 8. This CDR3 spans 14 amino acids. The germline CDR1 and CDR2 sequences are LNHDA and SQIVND (reference sequence). Full variable domain (remainder filled in from reference TRBV19 and TRBJ1-2): DGGITQSPKYLFRKEGQNVTLSCEQNLNHDAMYWYRQDPGQGLRLIYYSQIVNDFQKGDIAEGYSVSREKKESFPLTVTSAQKNPTAFYLCASTRGDLDYGYTFGSGTRLTVV.

This CDR3 is CASSLRLAGLTYNEQFF. CDR3 bases: TGCGCCAGCAGCCTAAGACTAGCGGGACTAACCTACAATGAGCAGTTCTTC. The genes are TRBV5-1 and TRBJ2-1; 11 positions match TRBD2. Germline CDR1 reads SGHRS; CDR2 reads YFSETQ. The CDR3 sequence is 17 residues long. The V gene end was trimmed by 4 bases and the J gene end by 2 bases; junction bases not matched to a gene: 8.

J is TRBJ2-7 and V is TRBV28, with D possibly being TRBD2 (6 bases). Germline CDR1 is MDHEN and CDR2 is SYDVKM. V lost 2 bases, J lost 0 bases, and 17 bases lay in between. This CDR3 has 17 residues. CDR3 nucleotides: TGTGCCAGCAGTTTAAGCCCGGGACTTCGGAGCTCCTACGAGCAGTACTTC. It specifies CASSLSPGLRSSYEQYF.

This CDR3 reads CASSTTGTGITDTQYF. DNA for the CDR3: TGTGCCAGTAGTACAACCGGGACAGGGATCACAGATACGCAGTATTTT. This chain links TRBV19 with TRBJ2-3; TRBD1 matches 9 bases. The CDR3 loop spans 16 amino acids. The germline CDR1 and CDR2 sequences are LNHDA and SQIVND (reference sequence). The V and J ends lost 4 bases and 2 bases, in that order; junction bases with no gene match: 7.

The chain employs TRBV5-4 and TRBJ2-6, with D possibly TRBD2 on 7 matching bases. V shed 4 bases and J shed 0 bases, with 17 bases lying between them. The CDR3 runs 18 residues. The germline gives CDR1 SGHNT, CDR2 YYREEE (reference sequence). The CDR3 is CASSGGASGSSGANVLTF. The CDR3 coding sequence is TGTGCCAGCAGCGGGGGGGCTAGCGGAAGCTCTGGGGCCAACGTCCTGACTTTC.

The chain carries TRBV19 and TRBJ1-4, with D uncertain. The germline V gene has CDR1 LNHDA and CDR2 SQIVND (reference sequence). CDR3 length: 15 amino acids. Deletions cut 4 bases from V and 4 bases from J, with 13 bases between. The CDR3 loop is CASSTGGGINEKLFF. DNA for the CDR3: TGTGCCAGTAGTACCGGAGGCGGGATTAATGAAAAACTGTTTTTT. The entire variable domain, with the rest obtained from reference TRBV19 and TRBJ1-4, is as follows: DGGITQSPKYLFRKEGQNVTLSCEQNLNHDAMYWYRQDPGQGLRLIYYSQIVNDFQKGDIAEGYSVSREKKESFPLTVTSAQKNPTAFYLCASSTGGGINEKLFFGSGTQLSVL.

This chain uses TRBV6-1 with TRBJ1-5, with 11 bases fitting TRBD1. V dropped 3 bases and J dropped 11; count of bases not matched to a gene: 9. Germline-derived CDR1 and CDR2 are MNHNS and SASEGT. The CDR3 contains 15 residues. CDR3 in amino acids: CASSEWTGGLQSQHF. The CDR3 nucleotides read TGTGCCAGCAGTGAGTGGACAGGGGGCTTACAGTCCCAGCATTTT.

The chain carries TRBV18 and TRBJ1-1; maybe TRBD1 (5 bases). V was trimmed by 3 bases and J by 2 bases, leaving 10 bases between them. The germline CDR1 and CDR2 sequences are KGHSH and LQKENI. The CDR3 spans 14 residues. The CDR3 DNA sequence: TGTGCCAGCTCACCTCAGGGCGAAAACACTGAAGCTTTCTTT. Translated, it gives CASSPQGENTEAFF.

V usage is TRBV27 and J usage is TRBJ2-7; tentative D call: TRBD1 (5 bases). Germline CDR1 reads MNHEY; CDR2 reads SMNVEV (reference sequence). This CDR3 comprises 15 residues. Trimming took off 4 bases at V and 2 bases at J, with 15 bases between the two ends. The CDR3 is CASSSMPGFTYEQYF. The CDR3 coding sequence is TGTGCCAGCAGTTCCATGCCAGGGTTCACCTACGAGCAGTACTTC.

This chain connects TRBV11-2 to TRBJ2-6, with D unclear. The germline gives CDR1 SGHAT, CDR2 FQNNGV. Trimming removed 5 bases at V and 12 bases at J, with 8 bases between. The CDR3 totals 11 residues. CDR3 in amino acids: CASSRSPVLTF. CDR3 nucleotides: TGTGCCAGCAGCCGTAGTCCCGTCCTGACTTTC.

The chain couples TRBV28 to TRBJ2-5, with a tentative D call TRBD2 (6 bases). The CDR3 sequence is 14 residues long. Germline V gives CDR1 MDHEN, CDR2 SYDVKM. V dropped 8 bases and J dropped 5 bases, with 18 bases sitting between them. The CDR3 reads CASCHGGNEETQYF. In DNA, the CDR3 is TGTGCCAGCTGCCATGGGGGGAATGAGGAGACCCAGTACTTC.

The chain has TRBV5-1 and TRBJ2-1; 9 bases line up with TRBD2. Germline trimming cut 0 bases from V and 10 bases from J; bases unmatched to any gene: 20. Germline V CDR1 and CDR2: SGHRS, YFSETQ. The CDR3 totals 19 residues. This CDR3 reads CASSLGYSYGTSSGREQFF. Written as DNA, the CDR3 is TGCGCCAGCAGCTTGGGTTATTCATACGGGACTAGCAGCGGCAGGGAGCAGTTCTTC.